The TCR beta chain under discussion was sequenced for a study of T cells after yellow fever vaccination. Study background: SMART-Seq v4 Ultra Low Input prepared the low-cell-number fractions. Study results and limitations: Detected again after the booster were most primary-vaccination clones, at 96% CD4 and roughly 88% CD8. Contaminants from the bulk population, in the form of abundant clonotypes, could be found in FACS-sorted repertoires.

This clonotype was seen at least ten times. Antigen unknown. This CDR3 has 14 amino acids. The germline V and J ends were trimmed by 2 bases and 4 bases, with 11 bases remaining between them. Germline V gene data show CDR1 as KGHSH and CDR2 as LQKENI. UMIs and a universal primer site were added when TCR cDNA was made by 5'RACE template switching. TCRdb used MiXCR to reprocess the 5' RACE reads, holding one entry per CDR3 protein. Among around 300,000 distinct CDR3 sequences listed, 4% to 5.5% were seen once. This chain joins TRBV18 and TRBJ2-5; D unresolved. The sample in question was PBMCs, obtained 15 days after the yellow fever booster vaccination. The receptor was isolated from a man aged 18 to 29 who received the YFV17D yellow fever vaccine. The CDR3: CASSPMAVVETQYF. The CDR3 coding sequence is TGTGCCAGCTCACCAATGGCAGTAGTAGAGACCCAGTACTTC.